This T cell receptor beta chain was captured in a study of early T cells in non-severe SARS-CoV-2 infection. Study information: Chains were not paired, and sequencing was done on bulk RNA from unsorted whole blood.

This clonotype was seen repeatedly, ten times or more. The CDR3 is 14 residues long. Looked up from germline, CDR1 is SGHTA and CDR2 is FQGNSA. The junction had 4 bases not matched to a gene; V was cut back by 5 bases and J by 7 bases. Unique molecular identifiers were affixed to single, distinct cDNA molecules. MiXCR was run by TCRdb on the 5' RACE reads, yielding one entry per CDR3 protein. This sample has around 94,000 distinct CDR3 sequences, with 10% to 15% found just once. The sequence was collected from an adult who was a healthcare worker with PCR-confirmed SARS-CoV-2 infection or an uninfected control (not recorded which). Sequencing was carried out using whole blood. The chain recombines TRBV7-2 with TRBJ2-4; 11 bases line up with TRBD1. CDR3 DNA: TGTGCCAGCAGCCGGGGACAGGGGGACAACATTCAGTACTTC. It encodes CASSRGQGDNIQYF.